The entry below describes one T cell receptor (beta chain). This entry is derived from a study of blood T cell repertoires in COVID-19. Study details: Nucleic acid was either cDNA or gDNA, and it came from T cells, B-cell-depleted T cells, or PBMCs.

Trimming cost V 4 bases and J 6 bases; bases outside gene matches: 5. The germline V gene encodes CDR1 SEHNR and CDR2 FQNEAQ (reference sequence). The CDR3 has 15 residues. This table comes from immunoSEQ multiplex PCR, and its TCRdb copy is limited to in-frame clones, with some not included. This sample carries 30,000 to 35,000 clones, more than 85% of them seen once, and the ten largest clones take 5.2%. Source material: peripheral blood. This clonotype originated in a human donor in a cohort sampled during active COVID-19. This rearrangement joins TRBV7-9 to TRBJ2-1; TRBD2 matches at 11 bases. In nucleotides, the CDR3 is TGTGCCAGCAGCTCACTAGCGGGAGTCGGCAATGAGCAGTTCTTC. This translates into CASSSLAGVGNEQFF.